In its sample, the clone carrying this T cell receptor beta chain was seen a few times. The sample originates from a study of naive and memory T cell subsets. After removal of 8 bases from V and 6 bases from J, the junction contained 12 bases not matched to a gene. The CDR3 runs 14 residues. Germline-derived CDR1 and CDR2 are DFQATT and SNEGSKA (reference sequence). An oligonucleotide containing a UMI was ligated to the 3' end of TCR cDNA. The SP2 primer and nested alpha and beta constant region primers amplified ligated cDNA in four rounds. TCRdb re-called the 5' RACE reads with MiXCR, one entry per CDR3 protein. The data show 55,000 to 65,000 distinct CDR3 sequences, approximately 8% seen once.

The source is a female donor in good health. This chain connects TRBV20-1 to TRBJ2-3; 9 bases agree with TRBD2. CDR3: CSLPPGGRGDTQYF. The CDR3 DNA sequence: TGCAGTCTCCCACCCGGCGGGAGGGGGGATACGCAGTATTTT.